Following are 22 T cell receptor beta chains from one sample sequenced in a study of blood T cells in healthy people across ages. Combining a sample-barcoded 5' primer with a J-beta primer mix, a second PCR ran for roughly 7 to 12 cycles. Via MiXCR, TCRdb re-called the 5' RACE reads, giving one row per CDR3 protein. The table has hundreds of thousands of distinct CDR3 sequences, 20% to 25% seen once. These same records also appear under a second study, on T cells of mothers and their children.

Sequencing was carried out using blood. Receptor source: a boy between 10 and 17 years old in good health.

This clonotype was found a few times. This rearrangement joins TRBV5-1 to TRBJ2-2; D is possibly TRBD1 or TRBD2 (5 bases each). V lost 5 bases and J lost 6, with 14 bases in between. Germline assignment: CDR1 SGHRS and CDR2 YFSETQ. The CDR3 is made up of 14 amino acids. CDR3: CASSGREQAGELFF. CDR3 nucleotides: TGCGCCAGCAGTGGTCGGGAACAGGCCGGGGAGCTGTTTTTT.

Note on this clonotype: At one boundary the junction diverges from the germline segment, which might be a read error. The V and J genes are TRBV20-1 and TRBJ2-1, with a weak D call TRBD2 (5 bases). The length of the CDR3 is 13 residues. Per the germline V gene, CDR1 is DFQATT and CDR2 is SNEGSKA (reference sequence). The CDR3 region is CSARGLDYNEQFF. CDR3 DNA sequence: TGCAGTGCCAGAGGGTTGGATTACAATGAGCAGTTCTTC.

V and J are TRBV7-2 and TRBJ1-4; D call uncertain. This CDR3 has 16 amino acids. V shed 5 bases and J shed 0 bases, with 13 bases lying between them. Germline CDR1 and CDR2: SGHTA and FQGNSA. CDR3 loop: CASSAREAATNEKLFF. DNA of the CDR3: TGTGCCAGCAGCGCCCGGGAAGCAGCAACTAATGAAAAACTGTTTTTT.

This clonotype was seen only a few times. This chain links TRBV9 with TRBJ2-4; a possible D gene is TRBD1 (6 bases). CDR1 and CDR2 (germline): SGDLS, YYNGEE. Trimming removed 0 bases from V and 1 base from J, with 11 bases in between. The CDR3 runs 16 residues. For the CDR3, the DNA is TGTGCCAGCAGCGTAGACAGGGACATGGCCAAAAACATTCAGTACTTC. The encoded protein is CASSVDRDMAKNIQYF.

This clonotype was seen a few times. This chain joins TRBV20-1 and TRBJ2-1; unclear D gene. The V and J ends lost 1 base and 3 bases respectively, with 7 bases between them. Germline V CDR1 and CDR2: DFQATT, SNEGSKA (reference sequence). There are 13 residues in the CDR3. CDR3 sequence: CSARVLVYNEQFF. DNA of the CDR3: TGCAGTGCTAGAGTCCTGGTCTACAATGAGCAGTTCTTC.

This clonotype has only a few counts. This chain uses TRBV3-1 with TRBJ1-3; D might be TRBD1 (5 bases). Germline loops: CDR1 LGHDT, CDR2 YNNKEL (reference sequence). Trimming stripped 4 bases from V and 4 bases from J, with 14 bases between. CDR3 length equals 15 residues. CDR3 residues: CASSLMAGIGNTIYF. CDR3 bases: TGTGCCAGCAGCCTAATGGCAGGGATCGGAAACACCATATATTTT.

This clonotype was observed a single time. The chain is built from TRBV13 and TRBJ1-1, with a possible D match to TRBD1 (6 bases). V dropped 4 bases and J dropped 6 bases, with 12 bases sitting between them. Germline V gene lookup returns CDR1 PRHDT and CDR2 FYEKMQ (reference sequence). The CDR3 totals 13 residues. This CDR3 is CASSSRGYPEAFF. The CDR3 DNA is TGTGCCAGCAGCTCAAGGGGGTACCCTGAAGCTTTCTTT.

This chain links TRBV6-5 with TRBJ2-7; perhaps TRBD2 as D (5 bases). The CDR3 is 16 residues long. CDR1 and CDR2 (germline): MNHEY, SVGAGI. Trimming stripped 0 bases from V and 3 bases from J, with 15 bases between. The CDR3 nucleotides read TGTGCCAGCAGTTACTCCGGAGAGGGCAGATACTACGAGCAGTACTTC. It encodes CASSYSGEGRYYEQYF.

This clonotype was counted between two and nine times. This sequence joins TRBV28 and TRBJ1-1, with TRBD1 as a possible D gene (5 bases). This CDR3 has 16 amino acids. Between the trimmed V and J ends, which lost 2 bases and 0 bases, there was a span of 13 bases. The germline V gene has CDR1 MDHEN and CDR2 SYDVKM. CDR3 in DNA: TGTGCCAGCAGTTTACCATCCACGACAGTGAACACTGAAGCTTTCTTT. Translated, it gives CASSLPSTTVNTEAFF. Full variable domain (outside the CDR3, taken from reference TRBV28 and TRBJ1-1): DVKVTQSSRYLVKRTGEKVFLECVQDMDHENMFWYRQDPGLGLRLIYFSYDVKMKEKGDIPEGYSVSREKKERFSLILESASTNQTSMYLCASSLPSTTVNTEAFFGQGTRLTVV.

This clonotype showed up just a few times. J is TRBJ2-5 and V is TRBV28; a possible D gene is TRBD1 (5 bases). CDR3 length: 17 residues. V dropped 4 bases and J dropped 0 bases, with 18 bases sitting between them. Per the germline V gene, CDR1 is MDHEN and CDR2 is SYDVKM. The CDR3 DNA reads as TGTGCCAGCAGTTCTCAGACAGATCCTATGTACCAAGAGACCCAGTACTTC. It encodes CASSSQTDPMYQETQYF.

The CDR3 bases are TGTGCCAGCAGCTTGGCCAGCTGGGCTAACTATGGCTACACCTTC. This codes for CASSLASWANYGYTF. This chain joins TRBV5-4 and TRBJ1-2; D gene ambiguous. CDR3 length equals 15 residues. The germline V gene has CDR1 SGHNT and CDR2 YYREEE (reference sequence). V lost 0 bases and J lost 0, with 9 bases in between.

The rearrangement uses TRBV20-1 and TRBJ2-1; 8 bases fit TRBD2. This CDR3 comprises 14 residues. Germline V gives CDR1 DFQATT, CDR2 SNEGSKA (reference sequence). The junction had 10 bases not matched to a gene; V was cut back by 6 bases and J by 6 bases. CDR3 nucleotide sequence: TGCAGTGCGGACAGCGGGAGAAGTATCAATGAGCAGTTCTTC. Protein: CSADSGRSINEQFF.

Regarding this clonotype: An end of the junction does not agree with germline; a read error may underlie this. The V gene is TRBV28, the J gene TRBJ2-2; the match to TRBD1 covers 9 bases. From germline, CDR1 is MDHEN and CDR2 SYDVKM. CDR3 length equals 15 residues. CDR3 loop: CASREDRGGTGELVF. In DNA, the CDR3 is TGTGCCAGCAGGGAGGACAGGGGTGGAACCGGGGAGCTGGTTTTT.

The chain carries TRBV25-1 and TRBJ2-5; 10 bases match TRBD1. The end of the DNA aligns better with TRBJ2-7, so the J call may be wrong. CDR1 MGHDK and CDR2 SYGVNS come from the germline V gene. The CDR3 is made up of 14 amino acids. The DNA for the CDR3 is TGTGCCAGCATTGGGACAGGGGTAACCTACGAGCAGTACTTC. As protein: CASIGTGVTYEQYF.

The J gene is TRBJ2-1, the V gene TRBV28; 9 bases are a match to TRBD1. J lost 0 bases, V lost 6 bases, and 12 bases had no gene match. The V gene's germline CDR1 is MDHEN and CDR2 SYDVKM. The CDR3 spans 18 residues. CDR3 sequence (DNA): TGTGCCAGCAGACTTAGGACAGGGGCTATTAGCTCCTACAATGAGCAGTTCTTC. Encoded protein: CASRLRTGAISSYNEQFF.

V and J are TRBV2 and TRBJ2-3; 10 positions match TRBD1. The J segment lost 4 bases and the V segment lost 3 bases, leaving 4 bases of the junction unmatched. The CDR3 length is 15 residues. Per the germline V gene, CDR1 is SNHLY and CDR2 is FYNNEI. The CDR3 sequence is CASSDRDRGADTQYF. CDR3 nucleotides: TGTGCCAGCAGTGACCGGGACAGGGGTGCAGATACGCAGTATTTT. Based on the CDR3 plus reference TRBV2 and TRBJ2-3, the full variable domain is EPEVTQTPSHQVTQMGQEVILRCVPISNHLYFYWYRQILGQKVEFLVSFYNNEISEKSEIFDDQFSVERPDGSNFTLKIRSTKLEDSAMYFCASSDRDRGADTQYFGPGTRLTVL.

This clonotype was detected a few times. This chain links TRBV20-1 with TRBJ2-3; 7 bases line up with TRBD2. The V and J ends lost 8 bases and 0 bases, in that order; junction bases with no gene match: 5. CDR1 DFQATT and CDR2 SNEGSKA come from the germline V gene (reference sequence). The CDR3 is made up of 13 amino acids. CDR3 amino acids: CSKQAGSTDTQYF. The CDR3 DNA reads as TGCAGTAAACAAGCGGGGAGCACAGATACGCAGTATTTT.

This clonotype turned up a few times. This sequence joins TRBV20-1 and TRBJ1-3, with unresolved D. The CDR3 is 16 residues long. The ends were cut back, 1 base at V and 0 bases at J, with 13 bases in the middle. Looked up from germline, CDR1 is DFQATT and CDR2 is SNEGSKA (reference sequence). CDR3 nucleotide sequence: TGCAGTGCTAGAGGCCTGGACGGAGGCTCTGGAAACACCATATATTTT. Translation: CSARGLDGGSGNTIYF.

V gene TRBV10-3 combines with J gene TRBJ2-5; D could derive from TRBD1 or TRBD2 (5 bases each). Near its end, the DNA agrees better with TRBJ2-7, so the J call may be wrong. Germline V gene lookup returns CDR1 ENHRY and CDR2 SYGVKD. CDR3 length equals 15 residues. This chain's CDR3 is CAISGWDGGSYEQYF. CDR3 in DNA: TGTGCCATCAGTGGTTGGGACGGAGGTTCCTACGAGCAGTACTTC.

This clonotype has just a few counts. The chain couples TRBV20-1 to TRBJ2-7; no firm D call. The CDR3 loop spans 14 amino acids. Germline CDR1 reads DFQATT; CDR2 reads SNEGSKA (reference sequence). V gave up 1 base and J gave up 0 bases, with 10 bases separating them. CDR3 residues: CSARGSLSSYEQYF. The CDR3 bases are TGCAGTGCTAGAGGCAGCCTGAGCTCCTACGAGCAGTACTTC.

The genes are TRBV7-2 and TRBJ2-7, with D unresolved. The CDR3 is made up of 16 amino acids. Germline-derived CDR1 and CDR2 are SGHTA and FQGNSA. V was pared by 5 bases and J by 0 bases, with 17 bases between. As DNA, the CDR3 is TGTGCCAGCAGCCCCGAGACCGTTTTTAGCTCCTACGAGCAGTACTTC. Translated, it gives CASSPETVFSSYEQYF.

The rearrangement joins TRBV5-1 to TRBJ2-3; 8 positions match TRBD2. Germline assignment: CDR1 SGHRS and CDR2 YFSETQ. CDR3 size: 17 residues. Unmatched junction bases numbered 16, after V lost 4 bases and J lost 6 bases. The chain's CDR3 is CASSELKTSVGSDTQYF. The CDR3 nucleotides read TGCGCCAGCAGCGAACTAAAGACTAGCGTGGGGTCGGATACGCAGTATTTT. Combining the CDR3 with reference TRBV5-1 and TRBJ2-3 gives the whole variable domain KAGVTQTPRYLIKTRGQQVTLSCSPISGHRSVSWYQQTPGQGLQFLFEYFSETQRNKGNFPGRFSGRQFSNSRSEMNVSTLELGDSALYLCASSELKTSVGSDTQYFGPGTRLTVL.